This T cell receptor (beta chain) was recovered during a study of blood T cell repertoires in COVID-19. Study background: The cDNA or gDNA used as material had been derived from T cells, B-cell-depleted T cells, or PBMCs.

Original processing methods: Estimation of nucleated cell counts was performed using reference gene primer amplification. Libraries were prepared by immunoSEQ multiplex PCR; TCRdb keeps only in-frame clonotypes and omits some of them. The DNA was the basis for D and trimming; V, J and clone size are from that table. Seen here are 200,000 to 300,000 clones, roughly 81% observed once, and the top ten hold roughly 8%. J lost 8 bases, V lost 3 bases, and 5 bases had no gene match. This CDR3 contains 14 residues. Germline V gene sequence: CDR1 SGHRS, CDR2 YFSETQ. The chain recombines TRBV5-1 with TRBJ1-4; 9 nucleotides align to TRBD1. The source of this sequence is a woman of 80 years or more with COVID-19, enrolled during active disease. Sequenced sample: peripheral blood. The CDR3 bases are TGCGCCAGCAGCTACAGGGGGCTAAAAGAAAAACTGTTTTTT. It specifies CASSYRGLKEKLFF.